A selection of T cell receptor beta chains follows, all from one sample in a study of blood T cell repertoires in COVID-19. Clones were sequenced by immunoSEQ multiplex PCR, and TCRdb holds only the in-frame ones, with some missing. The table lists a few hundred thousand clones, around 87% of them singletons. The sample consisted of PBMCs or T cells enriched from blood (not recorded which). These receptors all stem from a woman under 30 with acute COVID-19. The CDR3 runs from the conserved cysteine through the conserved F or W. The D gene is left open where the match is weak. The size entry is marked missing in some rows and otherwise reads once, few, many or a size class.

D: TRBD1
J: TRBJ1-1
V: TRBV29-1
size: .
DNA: TGCAGCGTTCTGGACAGGGCTATAGCGAGATTTACGTTACTGGACACTGAAGCTTTCTTT
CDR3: CSVLDRAIARFTLLDTEAFF

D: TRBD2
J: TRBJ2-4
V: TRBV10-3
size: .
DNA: TGTGCCATCAGTGAGTCCTTTCTCCCCAAGCGGGGCTCTCGGAACATTCAGTACTTC
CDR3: CAISESFLPKRGSRNIQYF

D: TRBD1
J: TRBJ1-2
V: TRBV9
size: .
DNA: TGTGCCAGCAGCGTAGACGTAGGACAGGACTATGGCTACACCTTC
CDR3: CASSVDVGQDYGYTF

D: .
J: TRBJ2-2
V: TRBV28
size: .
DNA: TGTGCCAGCAGCAGGACAGGGGGCGATTTGCTAGCGGGAGGGCCGTACACCGGGGAGCTGTTTTTT
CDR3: CASSRTGGDLLAGGPYTGELFF

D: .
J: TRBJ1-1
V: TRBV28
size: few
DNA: TGTGCCAGCACCCTTTACAGGGCTCCGGCTGAAGCTTTCTTT
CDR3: CASTLYRAPAEAFF

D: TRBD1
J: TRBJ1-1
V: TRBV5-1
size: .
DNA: TGCGCCAGCAGCTTAGAAACAGGGGCTGCAGGCACTGAAGCTTTCTTT
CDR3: CASSLETGAAGTEAFF

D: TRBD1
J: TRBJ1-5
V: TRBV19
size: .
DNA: TGTGCCAGTACCGGGACAGGGAGCAATCAGCCCCAGCATTTT
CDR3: CASTGTGSNQPQHF

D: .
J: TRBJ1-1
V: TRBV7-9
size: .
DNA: TGTGCCAGCACCCCCAGCGCAACTGAAGCTTTCTTT
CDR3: CASTPSATEAFF

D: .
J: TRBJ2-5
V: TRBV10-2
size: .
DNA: TGCGCCAGCAGTGGGGGCAACCAAGAGACCCAGTACTTC
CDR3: CASSGGNQETQYF

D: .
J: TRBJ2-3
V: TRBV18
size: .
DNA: TGTGCCAGCTCACCACCGGACATTTACACAGATACGCAGTATTTT
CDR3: CASSPPDIYTDTQYF

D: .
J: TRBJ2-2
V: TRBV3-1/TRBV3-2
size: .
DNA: TGTGCCAGCAGCCGCCAAACTAGCGGGGAGCTGTTTTTT
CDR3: CASSRQTSGELFF

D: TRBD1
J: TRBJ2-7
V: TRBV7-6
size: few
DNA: TGTGCCAGCAGCTTGTTGACAGGGATCTCAGGGGAGCAGTACTTC
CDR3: CASSLLTGISGEQYF

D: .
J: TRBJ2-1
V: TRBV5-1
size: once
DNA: TGCGCCAGCAGCTTCAGGGAATATCAGTCCTACAATGAGCAGTTCTTC
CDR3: CASSFREYQSYNEQFF

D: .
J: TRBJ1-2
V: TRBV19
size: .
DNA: TGTGCCGTCAATAGTGGGGGCGCCTCTTATCAGGGCTACACCTTC
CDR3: CAVNSGGASYQGYTF

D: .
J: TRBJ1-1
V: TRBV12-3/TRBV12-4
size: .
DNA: TGTGCCAGCAGGACCGGGGGGGGAGCTGAAGCTTTCTTT
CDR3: CASRTGGGAEAFF

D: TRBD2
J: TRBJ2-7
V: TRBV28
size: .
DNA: TGTGCCAGCGAGTCGGGACTAGCGGCCTACGAGCAGTACTTC
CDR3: CASESGLAAYEQYF

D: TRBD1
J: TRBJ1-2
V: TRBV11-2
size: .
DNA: TGTGCCAGCAGCCGGGACAGGGAGGATGGCTACACCTTC
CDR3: CASSRDREDGYTF

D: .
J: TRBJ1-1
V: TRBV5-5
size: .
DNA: TGTGCCAGCAGCTTCCGACAGCACACTGAAGCTTTCTTT
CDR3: CASSFRQHTEAFF

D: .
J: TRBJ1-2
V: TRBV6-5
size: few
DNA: TGTGCCAGCAGTTACACACCTTTACAGGGTGAATATGGCTACACCTTC
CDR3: CASSYTPLQGEYGYTF

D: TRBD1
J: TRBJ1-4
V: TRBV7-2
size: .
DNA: TGTGCCAGCAGCGATACAGGGGGCACTGAAAAACTGTTTTTT
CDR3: CASSDTGGTEKLFF

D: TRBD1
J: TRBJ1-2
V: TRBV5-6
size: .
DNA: TGTGCCAGCAGCTCAGGACAGGGTGACGGCTACACCTTC
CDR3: CASSSGQGDGYTF

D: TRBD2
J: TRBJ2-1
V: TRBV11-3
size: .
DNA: TGTGCCAGCAGCTTAGGGGAGGGCACAGGATTGTCCTACAATGAGCAGTTCTTC
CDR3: CASSLGEGTGLSYNEQFF

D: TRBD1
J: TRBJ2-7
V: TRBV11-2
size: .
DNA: TGTGCCAGCAGCGGGACAGAGTACGAGCAGTACTTC
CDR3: CASSGTEYEQYF

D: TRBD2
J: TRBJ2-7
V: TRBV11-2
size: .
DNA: TGTGCCAGCAGCCCCCGGACTAGTACCTACGAGCAGTACTTC
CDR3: CASSPRTSTYEQYF

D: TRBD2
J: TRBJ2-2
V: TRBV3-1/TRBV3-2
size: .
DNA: TGTGCCAGCAGCCAAGATGGGGGGGAAAGAACCGGGGAGCTGTTTTTT
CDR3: CASSQDGGERTGELFF

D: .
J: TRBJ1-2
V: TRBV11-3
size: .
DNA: TGTGCCAGCAGTTATCGGGGTAATATTAATGGCTACACCTTC
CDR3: CASSYRGNINGYTF

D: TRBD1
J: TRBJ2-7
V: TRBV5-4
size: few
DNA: TGTGCCAGCTGGAGACAGGGGGCTGAAGAGCAGTACTTC
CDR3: CASWRQGAEEQYF

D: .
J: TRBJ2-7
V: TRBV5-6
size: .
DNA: TGTGCCAGCAGCTACCGACAGGCCTACTACGAGCAGTACTTC
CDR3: CASSYRQAYYEQYF

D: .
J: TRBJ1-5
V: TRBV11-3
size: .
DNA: TGTGCCAGCAGCTTAGAAGGAGGGCAGCCCCAGCATTTT
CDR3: CASSLEGGQPQHF

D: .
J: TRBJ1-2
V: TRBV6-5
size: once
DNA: TGTGCCACCTTTTCCCCGACACGGAACTATGGCTACACCTTC
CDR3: CATFSPTRNYGYTF

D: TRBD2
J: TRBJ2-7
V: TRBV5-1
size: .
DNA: TGCGCCAGCAGCTTGGTCACTAGCGGGAGTTCCGAGCAGTACTTC
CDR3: CASSLVTSGSSEQYF

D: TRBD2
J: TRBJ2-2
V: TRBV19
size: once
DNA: TGTGCCAGTAGTATGGCTCTAGCGGGGCCGGACACCGGGGAGCTGTTTTTT
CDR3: CASSMALAGPDTGELFF

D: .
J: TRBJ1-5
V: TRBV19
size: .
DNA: TGTGCCAGTAGTATTCAGGCAACGAGGGGCAATCAGCCCCAGCATTTT
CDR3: CASSIQATRGNQPQHF

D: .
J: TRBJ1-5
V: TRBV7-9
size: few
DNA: TGTGCCAGCAGCGAGGGTGGCAGAGCTCAGCCCCAGCATTTT
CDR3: CASSEGGRAQPQHF

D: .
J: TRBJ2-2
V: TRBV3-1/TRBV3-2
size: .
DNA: TGTGCCAGCAGCCACAGAACGAACACCGGGGAGCTGTTTTTT
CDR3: CASSHRTNTGELFF

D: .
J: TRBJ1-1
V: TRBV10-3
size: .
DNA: TGTGCCATCAGTGAGTCGTTGGGGCTGAACACTGAAGCTTTCTTT
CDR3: CAISESLGLNTEAFF

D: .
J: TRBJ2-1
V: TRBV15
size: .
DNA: TGTGCCACCAGCAGAGAAACAGGGAGAATCGACAATGAGCAGTTCTTC
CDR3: CATSRETGRIDNEQFF

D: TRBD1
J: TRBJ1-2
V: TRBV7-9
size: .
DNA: TGTGCCAGCAGCGCGGAGGGACAGACCTACACCTTC
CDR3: CASSAEGQTYTF

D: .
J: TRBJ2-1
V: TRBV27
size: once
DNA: TGTGCCAGCCAGTTAAGCGTCCCTTCCTACAATGAGCAGTTCTTC
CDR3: CASQLSVPSYNEQFF

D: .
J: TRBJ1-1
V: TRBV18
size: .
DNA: TGTGCCAGCTCACCGCAGATGAACACTGAAGCTTTCTTT
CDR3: CASSPQMNTEAFF

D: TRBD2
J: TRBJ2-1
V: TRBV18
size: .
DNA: TGTGCCAGCTCACCCCTAGCGGGGGAATACAATGAGCAGTTCTTC
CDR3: CASSPLAGEYNEQFF

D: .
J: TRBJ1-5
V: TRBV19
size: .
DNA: TGTGCCAGTAGTAGGCAGGAAAATCAGCCCCAGCATTTT
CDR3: CASSRQENQPQHF

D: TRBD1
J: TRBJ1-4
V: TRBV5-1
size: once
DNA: TGCGCCAGCAGCTTCAGGGGGTTCTCTGAAAAACTGTTTTTT
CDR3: CASSFRGFSEKLFF